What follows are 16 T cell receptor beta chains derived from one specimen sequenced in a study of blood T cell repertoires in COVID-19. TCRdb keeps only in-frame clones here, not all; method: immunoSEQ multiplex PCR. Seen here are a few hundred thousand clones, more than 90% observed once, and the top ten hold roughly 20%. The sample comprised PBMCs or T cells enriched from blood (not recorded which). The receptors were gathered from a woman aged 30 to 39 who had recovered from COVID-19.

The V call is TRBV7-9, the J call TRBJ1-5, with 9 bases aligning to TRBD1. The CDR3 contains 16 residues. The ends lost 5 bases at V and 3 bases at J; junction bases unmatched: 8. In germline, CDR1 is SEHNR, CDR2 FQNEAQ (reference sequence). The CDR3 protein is CASSTGQGTNNQPQHF. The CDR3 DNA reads TGTGCCAGCAGCACCGGACAGGGGACGAACAATCAGCCCCAGCATTTT.

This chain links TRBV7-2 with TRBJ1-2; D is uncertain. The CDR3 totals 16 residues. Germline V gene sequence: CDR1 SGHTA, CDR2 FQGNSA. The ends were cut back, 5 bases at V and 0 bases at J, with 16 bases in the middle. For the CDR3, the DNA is TGTGCCAGCAGCCCCGAGGGCCCAGCTGCTAACTATGGCTACACCTTC. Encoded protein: CASSPEGPAANYGYTF.

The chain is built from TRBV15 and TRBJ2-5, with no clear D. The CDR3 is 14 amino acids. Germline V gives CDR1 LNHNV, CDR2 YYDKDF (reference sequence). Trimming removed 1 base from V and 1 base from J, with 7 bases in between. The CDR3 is CATSRAQAQETQYF. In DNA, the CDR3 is TGTGCCACCAGCAGAGCGCAGGCCCAAGAGACCCAGTACTTC.

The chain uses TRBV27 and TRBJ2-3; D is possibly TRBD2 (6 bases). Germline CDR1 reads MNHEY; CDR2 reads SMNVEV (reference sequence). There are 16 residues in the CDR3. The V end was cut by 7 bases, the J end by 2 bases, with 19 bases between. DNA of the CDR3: TGTGCCAGCACCCTCCGGGGCGGGGCGTCCACAGATACGCAGTATTTT. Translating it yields CASTLRGGASTDTQYF.

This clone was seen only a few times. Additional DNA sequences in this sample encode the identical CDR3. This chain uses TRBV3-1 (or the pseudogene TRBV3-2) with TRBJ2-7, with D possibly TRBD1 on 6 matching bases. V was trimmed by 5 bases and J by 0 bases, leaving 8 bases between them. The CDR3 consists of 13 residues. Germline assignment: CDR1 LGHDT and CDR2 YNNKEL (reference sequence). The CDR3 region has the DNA TGTGCCAGCAGCAGGACAGCCTCCTACGAGCAGTACTTC. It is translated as CASSRTASYEQYF.

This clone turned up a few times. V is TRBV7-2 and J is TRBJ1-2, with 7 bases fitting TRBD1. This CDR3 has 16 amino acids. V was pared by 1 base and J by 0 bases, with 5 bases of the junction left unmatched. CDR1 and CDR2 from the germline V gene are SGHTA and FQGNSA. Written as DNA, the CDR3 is TGTGCCAGCAGCTTAGGGGGGACAGTGGCTAACTATGGCTACACCTTC. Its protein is CASSLGGTVANYGYTF.

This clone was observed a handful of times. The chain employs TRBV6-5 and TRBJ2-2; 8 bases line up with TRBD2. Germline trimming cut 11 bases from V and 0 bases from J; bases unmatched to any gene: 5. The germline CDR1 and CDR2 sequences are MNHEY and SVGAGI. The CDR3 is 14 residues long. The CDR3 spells CASILAANTGELFF. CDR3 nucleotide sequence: TGTGCCTCAATACTAGCGGCGAACACCGGGGAGCTGTTTTTT.

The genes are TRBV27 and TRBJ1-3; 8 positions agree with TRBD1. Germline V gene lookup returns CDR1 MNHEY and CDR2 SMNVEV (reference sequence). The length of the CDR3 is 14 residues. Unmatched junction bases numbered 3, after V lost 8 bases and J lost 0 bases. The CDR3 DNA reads TGTGCCAGCGCTACAGGGGGCTCTGGAAACACCATATATTTT. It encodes CASATGGSGNTIYF.

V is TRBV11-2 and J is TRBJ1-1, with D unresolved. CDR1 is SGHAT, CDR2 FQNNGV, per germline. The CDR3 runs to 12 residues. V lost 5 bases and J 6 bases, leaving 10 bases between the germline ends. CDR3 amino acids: CASSEMRPEAFF. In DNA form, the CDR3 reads TGTGCCAGCAGCGAAATGAGGCCTGAAGCTTTCTTT.

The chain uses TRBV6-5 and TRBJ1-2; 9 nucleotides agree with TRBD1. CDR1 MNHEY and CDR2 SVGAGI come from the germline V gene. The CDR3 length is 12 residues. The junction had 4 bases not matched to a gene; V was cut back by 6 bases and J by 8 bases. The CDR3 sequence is CASSRTGDGYTF. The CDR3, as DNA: TGTGCCAGCAGCCGGACAGGGGACGGCTACACCTTC.

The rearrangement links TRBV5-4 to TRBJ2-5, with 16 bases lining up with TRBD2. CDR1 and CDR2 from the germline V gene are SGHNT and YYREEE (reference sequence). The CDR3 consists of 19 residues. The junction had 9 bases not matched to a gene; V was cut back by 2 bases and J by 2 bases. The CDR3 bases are TGTGCCAGCAGCTTTGGAGGGACTAGCGGGAGGGCTCGACAAGAGACCCAGTACTTC. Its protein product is CASSFGGTSGRARQETQYF.

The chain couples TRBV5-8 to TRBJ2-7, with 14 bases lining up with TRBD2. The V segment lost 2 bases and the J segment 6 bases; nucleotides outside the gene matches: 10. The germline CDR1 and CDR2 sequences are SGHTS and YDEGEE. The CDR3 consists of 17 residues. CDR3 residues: CASSFGPTSGRAFEQYF. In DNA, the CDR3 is TGTGCCAGCAGCTTTGGTCCGACTAGCGGGAGGGCCTTCGAGCAGTACTTC.

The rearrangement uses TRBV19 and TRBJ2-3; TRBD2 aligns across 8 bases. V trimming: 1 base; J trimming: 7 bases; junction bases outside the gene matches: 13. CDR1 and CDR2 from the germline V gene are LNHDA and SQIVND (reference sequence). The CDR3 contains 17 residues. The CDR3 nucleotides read TGTGCCAGTAGTATAGCGGGAGGGCGCCCTTTAGTGAATACGCAGTATTTT. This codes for CASSIAGGRPLVNTQYF.

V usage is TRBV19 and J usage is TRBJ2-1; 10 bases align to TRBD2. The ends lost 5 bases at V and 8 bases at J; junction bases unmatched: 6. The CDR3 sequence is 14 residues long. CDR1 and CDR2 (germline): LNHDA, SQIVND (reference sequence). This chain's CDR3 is CASSAASGSHEQFF. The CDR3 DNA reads TGTGCCAGTAGTGCGGCTAGCGGGAGTCATGAGCAGTTCTTC. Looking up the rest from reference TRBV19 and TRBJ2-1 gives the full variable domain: DGGITQSPKYLFRKEGQNVTLSCEQNLNHDAMYWYRQDPGQGLRLIYYSQIVNDFQKGDIAEGYSVSREKKESFPLTVTSAQKNPTAFYLCASSAASGSHEQFFGPGTRLTVL.

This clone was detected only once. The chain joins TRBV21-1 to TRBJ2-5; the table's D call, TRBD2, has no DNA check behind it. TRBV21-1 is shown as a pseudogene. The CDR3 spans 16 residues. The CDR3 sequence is CASSKASGGDQETQYF. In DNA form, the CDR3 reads TGTGCCAGCAGCAAAGCCAGCGGGGGGGATCAAGAGACCCAGTACTTC.

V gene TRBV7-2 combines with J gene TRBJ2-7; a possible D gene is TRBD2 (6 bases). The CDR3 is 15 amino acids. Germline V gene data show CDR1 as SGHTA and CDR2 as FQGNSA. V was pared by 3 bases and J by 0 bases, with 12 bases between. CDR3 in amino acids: CASSLTWGDSYEQYF. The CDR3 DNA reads TGTGCCAGCAGCTTGACATGGGGGGACTCCTACGAGCAGTACTTC.